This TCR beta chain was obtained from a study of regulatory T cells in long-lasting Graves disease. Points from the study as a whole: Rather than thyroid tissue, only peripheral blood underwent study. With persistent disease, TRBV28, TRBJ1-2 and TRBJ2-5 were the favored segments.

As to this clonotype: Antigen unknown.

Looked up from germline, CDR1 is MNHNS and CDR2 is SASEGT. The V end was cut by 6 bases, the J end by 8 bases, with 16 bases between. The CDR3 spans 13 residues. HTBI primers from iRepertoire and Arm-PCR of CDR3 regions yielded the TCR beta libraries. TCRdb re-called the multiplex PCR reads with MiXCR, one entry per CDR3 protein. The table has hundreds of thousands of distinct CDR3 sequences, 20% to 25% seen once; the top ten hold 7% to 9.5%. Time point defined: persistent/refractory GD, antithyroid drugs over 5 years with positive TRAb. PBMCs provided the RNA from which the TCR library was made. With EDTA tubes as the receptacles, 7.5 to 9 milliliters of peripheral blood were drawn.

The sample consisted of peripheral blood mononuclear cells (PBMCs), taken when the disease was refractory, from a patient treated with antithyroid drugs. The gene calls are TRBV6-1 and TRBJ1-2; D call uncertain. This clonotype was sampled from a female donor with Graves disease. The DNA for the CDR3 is TGTGCCAGCAGATTACACGCGGGAGGGGGCTACACCTTC. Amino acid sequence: CASRLHAGGGYTF.